The clone carrying this T cell receptor beta chain came up once. This sample was taken from a study of blood T cell repertoires in COVID-19. The wider study: The origin of the acute and convalescent COVID-19 samples was the United States, Italy and Spain.

Trimming stripped 4 bases from V and 8 bases from J, with 10 bases between. Per the germline V gene, CDR1 is MNHEY and CDR2 is SVGAGI. This CDR3 region has 12 residues. Original data processing: Using reference gene primer amplification, nucleated cell counts were estimated. Assay: immunoSEQ multiplex PCR; the TCRdb copy retains only in-frame clones and omits some. V, J and clone size are taken as reported in that table, and D and trimming were inferred from the DNA itself. The table lists a few hundred thousand clones, roughly 90% of them singletons. V usage is TRBV6-5 and J usage is TRBJ2-3, with D possibly matching TRBD2 (5 bases). The sequence was collected from a woman aged 25 to 39 who had recovered from COVID-19. Input material: PBMCs or T cells enriched from blood (not recorded which). In nucleotides, the CDR3 is TGTGCCAGCAGTTCCCCCAGCGGTACGCAGTATTTT. Its translation is CASSSPSGTQYF.